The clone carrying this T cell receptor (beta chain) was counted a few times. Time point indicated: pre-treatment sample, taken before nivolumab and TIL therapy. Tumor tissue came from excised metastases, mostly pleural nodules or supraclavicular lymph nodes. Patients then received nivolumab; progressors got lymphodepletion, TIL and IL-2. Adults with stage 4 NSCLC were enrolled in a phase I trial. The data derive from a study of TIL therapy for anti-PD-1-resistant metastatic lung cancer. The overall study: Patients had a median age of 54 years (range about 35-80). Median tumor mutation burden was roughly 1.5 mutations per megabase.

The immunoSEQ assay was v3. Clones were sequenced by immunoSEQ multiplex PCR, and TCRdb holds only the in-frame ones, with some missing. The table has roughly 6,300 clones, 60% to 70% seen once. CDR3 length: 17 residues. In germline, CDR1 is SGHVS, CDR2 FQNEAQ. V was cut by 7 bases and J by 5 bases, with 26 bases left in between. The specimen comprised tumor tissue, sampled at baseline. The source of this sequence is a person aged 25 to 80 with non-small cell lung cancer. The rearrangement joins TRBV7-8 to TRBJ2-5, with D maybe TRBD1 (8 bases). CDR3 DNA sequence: TGTGCCAGCATCCCCTCAGGGGGCGGGAGCGGGTGGGAGACCCAGTACTTC. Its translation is CASIPSGGGSGWETQYF.